One T cell receptor beta chain is described in this entry. The antigen is not known. The table came from immunoSEQ multiplex PCR; TCRdb's copy has only in-frame clones and leaves some out. In the table there are around 150,000 clones, 88% of which are singletons. The data are from a study of lymphopenia after photon versus proton radiotherapy. Germline CDR1 reads SGHAT; CDR2 reads FQNNGV. There are 18 residues in the CDR3. Trimming cost V 2 bases and J 4 bases; bases outside gene matches: 14. Study-wide results and limits: Better survival with proton therapy was suggested as possible, not demonstrated. A bigger post-nadir fall in TCR diversity correlated inversely with survival time in deceased patients. Photon-treated patients lost naive T cells and TCR diversity; proton-treated stayed stable. Post-nadir diversity loss with photons came from oligoclonal expansion, particularly CD8+ Temra cells.

The sequence derives from a man aged 50 to 59 with gastric cancer. This specimen was peripheral blood, taken from a patient treated with photon-based radiotherapy. The V gene is TRBV11-2, the J gene TRBJ2-3; 8 nucleotides line up with TRBD2. The CDR3 DNA is TGTGCCAGCAGCTTAAGAGCGACGGGACTAGGAGGATCAGATACGCAGTATTTT. Translated: CASSLRATGLGGSDTQYF.